This TCR beta chain stems from a study of OX40 agonist ivuxolimab in advanced cancers. Study-wide points: Clonal expansion was seen in CD4+ and CD8+ blood T cells by week 6 at 0.1 to 3.0 mg/kg.

The count of this clone is one. Its specificity is not known. Germline V CDR1 and CDR2: SNHLY, FYNNEI. Trimming shortened V by 4 bases and J by 9 bases, and 16 bases separated the two germline ends. CDR3 size: 14 residues. The protocol was immunoSEQ multiplex PCR, while the TCRdb copy is restricted to in-frame clones and leaves out a portion. The sample has about 98,000 clones, 80% to 90% seen once; the top ten hold 0.7% to 0.95%. The V call is TRBV2, the J call TRBJ2-1, with D possibly matching TRBD1 (6 bases). This TCR was sampled from an adult with an advanced solid tumor such as melanoma, head and neck, liver or kidney cancer. Sample: CD4+ or CD8+ T cells sorted from blood, taken in a trial of the OX40 agonist ivuxolimab. CDR3 sequence: CASSADSGAVEQFF. CDR3 in DNA: TGTGCCAGCAGTGCGGACTCAGGGGCCGTTGAGCAGTTCTTC. The whole variable domain, remainder taken from reference TRBV2 and TRBJ2-1, is EPEVTQTPSHQVTQMGQEVILRCVPISNHLYFYWYRQILGQKVEFLVSFYNNEISEKSEIFDDQFSVERPDGSNFTLKIRSTKLEDSAMYFCASSADSGAVEQFFGPGTRLTVL.